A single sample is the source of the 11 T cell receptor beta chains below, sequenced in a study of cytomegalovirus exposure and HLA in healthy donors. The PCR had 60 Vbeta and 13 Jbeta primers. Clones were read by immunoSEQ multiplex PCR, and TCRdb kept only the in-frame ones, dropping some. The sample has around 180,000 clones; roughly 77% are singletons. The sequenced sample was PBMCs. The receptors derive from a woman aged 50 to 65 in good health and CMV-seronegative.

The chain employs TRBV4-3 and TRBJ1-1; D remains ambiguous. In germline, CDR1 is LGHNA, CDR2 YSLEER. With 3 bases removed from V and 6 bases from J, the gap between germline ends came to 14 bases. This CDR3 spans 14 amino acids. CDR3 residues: CASSHEPPPAEAFF. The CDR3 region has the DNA TGCGCCAGCAGCCATGAGCCCCCGCCGGCTGAAGCTTTCTTT.

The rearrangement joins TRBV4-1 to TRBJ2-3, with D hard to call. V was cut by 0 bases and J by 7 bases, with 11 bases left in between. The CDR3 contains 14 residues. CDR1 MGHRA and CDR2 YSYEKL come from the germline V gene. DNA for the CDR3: TGCGCCAGCAGCCAAGATTCGGCGACAAATACGCAGTATTTT. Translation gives CASSQDSATNTQYF.

Here the CDR3 reads CATRDSRETQYF. The CDR3, as DNA: TGTGCCACCCGGGACTCCAGAGAGACCCAGTACTTC. This chain connects TRBV27 to TRBJ2-5; weak D call: TRBD2 (6 bases). This CDR3 comprises 12 residues. Trimming took 10 bases from V and 4 from J, leaving 13 bases between them. From germline, CDR1 is MNHEY and CDR2 SMNVEV (reference sequence).

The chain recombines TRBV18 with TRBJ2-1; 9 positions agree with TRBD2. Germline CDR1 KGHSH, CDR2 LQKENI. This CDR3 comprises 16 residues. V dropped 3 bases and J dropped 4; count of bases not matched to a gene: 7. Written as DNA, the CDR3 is TGTGCCAGCTCACCTACCCTAGCGGGGACTTACAATGAGCAGTTCTTC. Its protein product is CASSPTLAGTYNEQFF. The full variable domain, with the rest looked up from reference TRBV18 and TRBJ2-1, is NAGVMQNPRHLVRRRGQEARLRCSPMKGHSHVYWYRQLPEEGLKFMVYLQKENIIDESGMPKERFSAEFPKEGPSILRIQQVVRGDSAAYFCASSPTLAGTYNEQFFGPGTRLTVL.

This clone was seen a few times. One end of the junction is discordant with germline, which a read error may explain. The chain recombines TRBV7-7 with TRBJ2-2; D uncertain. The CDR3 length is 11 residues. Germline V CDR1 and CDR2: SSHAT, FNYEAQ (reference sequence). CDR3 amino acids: CASSLHGELFF. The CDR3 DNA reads TGTGCTAGCAGCTTACACGGGGAGCTGTTTTTT.

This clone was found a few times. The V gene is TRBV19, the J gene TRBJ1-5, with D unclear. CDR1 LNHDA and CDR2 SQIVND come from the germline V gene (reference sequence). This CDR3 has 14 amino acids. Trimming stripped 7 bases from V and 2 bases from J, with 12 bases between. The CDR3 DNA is TGTGCCAGTATGGAGAGGGAGGGCAATCAGCCCCAGCATTTT. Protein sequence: CASMEREGNQPQHF.

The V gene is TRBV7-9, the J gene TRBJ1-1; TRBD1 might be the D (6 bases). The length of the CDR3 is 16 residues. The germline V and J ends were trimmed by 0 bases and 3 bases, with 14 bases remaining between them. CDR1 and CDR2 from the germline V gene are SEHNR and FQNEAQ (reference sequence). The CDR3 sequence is CASSLADRSWDTEAFF. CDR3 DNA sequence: TGTGCCAGCAGCTTAGCGGACAGATCCTGGGACACTGAAGCTTTCTTT.

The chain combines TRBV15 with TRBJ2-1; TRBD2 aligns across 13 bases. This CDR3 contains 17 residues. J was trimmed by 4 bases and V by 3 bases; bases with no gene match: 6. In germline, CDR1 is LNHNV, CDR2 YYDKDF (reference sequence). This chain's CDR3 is CATSSWGTSGKYNEQFF. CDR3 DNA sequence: TGTGCCACCAGCAGTTGGGGGACTAGCGGGAAGTACAATGAGCAGTTCTTC.

The chain's CDR3 is CASSADRRDAYGYTF. The CDR3 DNA is TGTGCCAGCAGTGCGGACAGACGAGACGCCTATGGCTACACCTTC. The V and J genes are TRBV6-5 and TRBJ1-2; D is possibly TRBD1 (6 bases). V was shortened by 5 bases and J by 4 bases, with 17 bases between the two germline ends. This CDR3 is 15 amino acids long. Germline lookup yields CDR1 MNHEY and CDR2 SVGAGI.

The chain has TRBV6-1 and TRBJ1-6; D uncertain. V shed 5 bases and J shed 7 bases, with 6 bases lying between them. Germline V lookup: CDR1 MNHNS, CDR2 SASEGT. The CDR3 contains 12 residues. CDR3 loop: CASSFQNSPLHF. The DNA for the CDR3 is TGTGCCAGCAGTTTCCAGAATTCACCCCTCCACTTT.

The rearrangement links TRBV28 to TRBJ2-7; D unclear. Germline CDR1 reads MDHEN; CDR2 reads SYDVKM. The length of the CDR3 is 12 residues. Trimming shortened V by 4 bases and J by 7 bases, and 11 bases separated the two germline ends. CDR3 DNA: TGTGCCAGCAGTTCCCTACTTAAGGAGCAGTACTTC. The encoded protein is CASSSLLKEQYF.